This T cell receptor (beta chain) is from a study of cytomegalovirus exposure and HLA in healthy donors. Study-level points and caveats: Rare TCR sequences dominated, though some public TCRs recurred in many donors. High specificity and sensitivity for cytomegalovirus status were reported for the classifier. The study recorded about 160 TCR beta chains that were cytomegalovirus-associated.

This clone was detected only once. Its cognate antigen is unknown. Libraries were prepared by immunoSEQ multiplex PCR; TCRdb keeps only in-frame clonotypes and omits some of them. The data hold some 320,000 clones, with around 90% observed a single time. Separate from the approximately 670-subject first cohort was the approximately 120-subject validation cohort, to which the donors belonged. Sequencing was performed on PBMCs. The TCR comes from a woman in her 30s in good health and CMV-seropositive.

DNA of the CDR3: TGTGCCAGTAGTATTGCGGCCGGCCCAGGATCCTACGAGCAGTACTTC. Protein product: CASSIAAGPGSYEQYF. V usage is TRBV19 and J usage is TRBJ2-7; D remains unclear. Germline CDR1 LNHDA, CDR2 SQIVND (reference sequence). This CDR3 is 16 amino acids long. The germline V and J ends were trimmed by 3 bases and 1 base, with 16 bases remaining between them.